This entry is about one TCR beta chain. At one end, the junction sequence differs from germline, possibly due to a read error. The CDR3 has 13 amino acids. Germline V gives CDR1 GTSNPN, CDR2 SVGIG (reference sequence). The entry originates in a study of T cell clonotyping in hematopoietic cell transplantation. TCRdb keeps only in-frame clones here, not all; method: immunoSEQ multiplex PCR. The table records roughly 7,000 clones, 37% of them present only once. The TCR sequence derives from a female patient between 60 and 69 years old who had an allogeneic stem cell transplant, so the T cells may come from the graft donor. Some clones in this sample may be carry-over from other donors' samples. The chain joins TRBV30 to TRBJ1-5, with D unclear. The sample in question was peripheral blood mononuclear cells, obtained 30 days after allogeneic stem cell transplant. CDR3 DNA: TGTGCCTGGAGCCTTAACCCGCGAGGGCCCCAGCACTTT. Amino acids: CAWSLNPRGPQHF.